This T cell receptor beta chain was sequenced during a study of cytomegalovirus exposure and HLA in healthy donors. Whole-study results and caveats: While the bulk of TCR sequences proved rare, some public TCRs turned up in many donors. Associated with cytomegalovirus, according to the listing, were 170 or so TCR beta chains. The classifier reportedly diagnosed cytomegalovirus status with high specificity and sensitivity.

This clone was seen once. Its target is not known. Produced via immunoSEQ multiplex PCR; TCRdb's table is partial and in-frame only. The table lists about 360,000 clones, more than 80% of them singletons. Per the germline V gene, CDR1 is SGHTA and CDR2 is FQGNSA. Trimming removed 2 bases from V and 7 bases from J; junction bases left unmatched: 1. The CDR3 is made up of 14 amino acids. This clonotype was obtained from a woman in her late teens or twenties in good health and CMV-seronegative. The sample was PBMCs. This chain uses TRBV7-2 with TRBJ2-1; TRBD2 matches at 11 bases. CDR3 sequence: CASSLLAGGNEQFF. The CDR3 DNA reads as TGTGCCAGCAGCTTACTAGCGGGAGGTAATGAGCAGTTCTTC.